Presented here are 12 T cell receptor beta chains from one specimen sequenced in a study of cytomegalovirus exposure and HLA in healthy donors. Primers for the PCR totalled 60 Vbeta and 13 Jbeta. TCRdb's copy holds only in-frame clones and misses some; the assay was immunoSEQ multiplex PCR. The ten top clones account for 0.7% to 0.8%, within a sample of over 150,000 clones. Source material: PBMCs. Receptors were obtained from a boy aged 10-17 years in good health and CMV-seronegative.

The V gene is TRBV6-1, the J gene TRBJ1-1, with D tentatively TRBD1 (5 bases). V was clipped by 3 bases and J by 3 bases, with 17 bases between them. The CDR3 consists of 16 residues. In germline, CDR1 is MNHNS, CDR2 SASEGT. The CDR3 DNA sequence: TGTGCCAGCAGTGAGGAGACAGATTTCATGGACACTGAAGCTTTCTTT. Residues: CASSEETDFMDTEAFF.

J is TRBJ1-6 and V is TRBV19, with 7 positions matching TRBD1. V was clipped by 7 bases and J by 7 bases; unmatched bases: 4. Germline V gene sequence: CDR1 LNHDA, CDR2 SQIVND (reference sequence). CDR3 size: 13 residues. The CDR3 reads CASTEDRNSPLHF. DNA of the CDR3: TGTGCCAGTACCGAGGACAGGAATTCACCCCTCCACTTT.

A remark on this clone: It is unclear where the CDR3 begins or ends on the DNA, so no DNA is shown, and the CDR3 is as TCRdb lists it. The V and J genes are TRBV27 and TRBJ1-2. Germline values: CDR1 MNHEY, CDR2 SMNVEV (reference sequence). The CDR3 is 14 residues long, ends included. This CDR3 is CASSSSGRNYGYTF.

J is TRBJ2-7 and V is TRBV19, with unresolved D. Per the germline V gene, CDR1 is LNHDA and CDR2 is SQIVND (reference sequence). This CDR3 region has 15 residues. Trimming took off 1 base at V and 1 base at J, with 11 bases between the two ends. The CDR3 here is CASSIAQSQSYEQYF. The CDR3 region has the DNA TGTGCCAGTAGTATAGCACAGTCCCAATCCTACGAGCAGTACTTC.

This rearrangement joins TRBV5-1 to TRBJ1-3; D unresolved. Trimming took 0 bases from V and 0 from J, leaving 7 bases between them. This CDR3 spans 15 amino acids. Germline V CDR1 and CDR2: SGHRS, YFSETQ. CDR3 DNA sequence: TGCGCCAGCAGCTTGGAGGGAGGCTCTGGAAACACCATATATTTT. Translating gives CASSLEGGSGNTIYF. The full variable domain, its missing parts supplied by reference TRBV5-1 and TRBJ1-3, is KAGVTQTPRYLIKTRGQQVTLSCSPISGHRSVSWYQQTPGQGLQFLFEYFSETQRNKGNFPGRFSGRQFSNSRSEMNVSTLELGDSALYLCASSLEGGSGNTIYFGEGSWLTVV.

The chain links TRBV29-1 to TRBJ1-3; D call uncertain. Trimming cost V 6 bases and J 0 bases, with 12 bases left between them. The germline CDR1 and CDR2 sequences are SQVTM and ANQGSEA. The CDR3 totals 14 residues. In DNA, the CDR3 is TGCAGCGTCGTCGACAATACCTCTGGAAACACCATATATTTT. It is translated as CSVVDNTSGNTIYF.

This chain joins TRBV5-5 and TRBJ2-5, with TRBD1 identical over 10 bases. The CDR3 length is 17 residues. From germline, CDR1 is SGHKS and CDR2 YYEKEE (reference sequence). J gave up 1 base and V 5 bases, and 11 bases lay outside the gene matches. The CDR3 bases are TGTGCCAGCAGTCAACACCGGGACAGGGGAATCCAAGAGACCCAGTACTTC. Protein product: CASSQHRDRGIQETQYF.

CDR3 loop: CASSVEAGANPNEQFF. In nucleotides, the CDR3 is TGTGCCAGCAGCGTAGAGGCGGGGGCGAACCCCAATGAGCAGTTCTTC. This chain uses TRBV9 with TRBJ2-1; D is possibly TRBD2 (7 bases). Germline loops: CDR1 SGDLS, CDR2 YYNGEE. V dropped 0 bases and J dropped 6 bases, with 16 bases sitting between them. The CDR3 contains 16 residues.

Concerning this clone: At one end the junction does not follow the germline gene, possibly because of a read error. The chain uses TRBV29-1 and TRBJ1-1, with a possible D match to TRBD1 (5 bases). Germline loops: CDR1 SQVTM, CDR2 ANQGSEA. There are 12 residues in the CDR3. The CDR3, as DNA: TGCAGCTTTAGACAGTTGGGCACTGAAGCTTTTTTT. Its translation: CSFRQLGTEAFF.

The CDR3 DNA reads TGTGCCAGCAGCGTAGAGACATCAGATACGCAGTATTTT. It encodes CASSVETSDTQYF. The chain recombines TRBV9 with TRBJ2-3; D is ambiguous. The V gene lost 0 bases and the J gene lost 4 bases, with 6 bases spanning the gap. From germline, CDR1 is SGDLS and CDR2 YYNGEE. CDR3 length equals 13 residues.

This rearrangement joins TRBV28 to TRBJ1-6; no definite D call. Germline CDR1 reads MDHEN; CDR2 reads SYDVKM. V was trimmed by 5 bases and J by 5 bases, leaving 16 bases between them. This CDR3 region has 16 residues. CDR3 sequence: CASSPPGSGDNSPLHF. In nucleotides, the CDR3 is TGTGCCAGCAGTCCACCTGGCTCGGGAGATAATTCACCCCTCCACTTT.

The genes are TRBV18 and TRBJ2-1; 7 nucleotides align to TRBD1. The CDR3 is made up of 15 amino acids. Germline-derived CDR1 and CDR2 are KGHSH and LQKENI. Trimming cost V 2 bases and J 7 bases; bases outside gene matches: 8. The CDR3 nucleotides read TGTGCCAGCTCACCAGAAGGGGGCGTACTTAATGAGCAGTTCTTC. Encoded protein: CASSPEGGVLNEQFF.